The clone carrying this TCR beta chain was counted only a few times. Its antigen is unknown. TCRdb keeps only in-frame clones here, not all; method: immunoSEQ multiplex PCR. In the table there are some 15,000 clones, 71% of which are singletons. This record belongs to a study of neoadjuvant anti-PD-1 for oral cavity cancer. This sample's time point: after neoadjuvant nivolumab, at surgical resection. Study outcomes and limitations: Post-nivolumab, blood T cell clonality was significantly elevated in non-responders. Each response group had just a few patients in TCR analyses.

The germline gives CDR1 ENHRY, CDR2 SYGVKD. The CDR3 is 12 amino acids. This sample comprised PBMCs, obtained after nivolumab (anti-PD-1) treatment. This TCR was recovered from a person aged 40-85 years with oral cavity squamous cell carcinoma. This chain connects TRBV10-3 to TRBJ1-3, with a tentative D call TRBD1 (5 bases). CDR3 DNA sequence: TGTGGGGCGGGGGAAGGTGGAAACACCATATATTTT. Translation: CGAGEGGNTIYF.